A single sample gave rise to the 10 T cell receptor beta chains below, sequenced in a study of control samples from healthy donors and cancer patients. Clones were sequenced by immunoSEQ multiplex PCR, and TCRdb holds only the in-frame ones, with some missing. The table has hundreds of thousands of clones, around nine tenths seen once; the top ten hold 5% to 7%. Sequencing was done on a sample of PBMCs. Source of these receptors: a man between 35 and 55 years old with head and neck cancer.

This chain links TRBV20-1 with TRBJ2-3; D gene ambiguous. This CDR3 spans 14 amino acids. Germline-derived CDR1 and CDR2 are DFQATT and SNEGSKA (reference sequence). V lost 3 bases and J lost 9, with 19 bases in between. For the CDR3, the DNA is TGCAGTGCTAGTCAGGTAGCCTCTAGTTCGACGCAGTATTTT. Translating it yields CSASQVASSSTQYF.

The gene calls are TRBV4-1 and TRBJ2-3; the D call may be TRBD1 or TRBD2 (5 bases each). The CDR3 sequence is 17 residues long. Looked up from germline, CDR1 is MGHRA and CDR2 is YSYEKL. Deletions cut 4 bases from V and 2 bases from J, with 19 bases between. The CDR3: CASSRGDGDTITDTQYF. The CDR3 region has the DNA TGCGCCAGCAGCCGAGGGGATGGGGATACCATCACAGATACGCAGTATTTT.

The rearrangement joins TRBV6-6 to TRBJ2-5; TRBD2 aligns across 7 bases. This CDR3 has 15 residues. The junction had 8 bases not matched to a gene; V was cut back by 4 bases and J by 3 bases. CDR1 is MNHNY, CDR2 SVGAGI, per germline (reference sequence). Here the CDR3 DNA reads TGTGCCAGCAGTTCTTTCCGACTAGCCGAAGAGACCCAGTACTTC. This sequence encodes CASSSFRLAEETQYF.

The chain couples TRBV3-1 (or the pseudogene TRBV3-2) to TRBJ2-7; D is perhaps TRBD2 (6 bases). V dropped 3 bases and J dropped 0 bases, with 12 bases sitting between them. The CDR3 is 15 residues long. The germline V gene has CDR1 LGHDT and CDR2 YNNKEL (reference sequence). The DNA of the CDR3 is TGTGCCAGCAGCCACTTGGGACTTTCCTCCTACGAGCAGTACTTC. Encoded protein: CASSHLGLSSYEQYF.

This chain joins TRBV28 and TRBJ1-6; D perhaps matches TRBD1 (5 bases). Trimming removed 5 bases from V and 7 bases from J, with 18 bases in between. Germline values: CDR1 MDHEN, CDR2 SYDVKM. This CDR3 has 16 residues. The CDR3 reads CASSPSDSIPNSPLHF. The CDR3 coding sequence is TGTGCCAGCAGTCCTTCAGACAGTATTCCCAATTCACCCCTCCACTTT.

V is TRBV11-2 and J is TRBJ2-7; TRBD1 matches at 9 bases. The germline gives CDR1 SGHAT, CDR2 FQNNGV. This CDR3 comprises 14 residues. The J segment lost 5 bases and the V segment lost 1 base, leaving 3 bases of the junction unmatched. CDR3 DNA sequence: TGTGCCAGCAGCTTAGGGACAGGGGCGGACGAGCAGTACTTC. This translates into CASSLGTGADEQYF. Full variable domain (remainder filled in from reference TRBV11-2 and TRBJ2-7): EAGVAQSPRYKIIEKRQSVAFWCNPISGHATLYWYQQILGQGPKLLIQFQNNGVVDDSQLPKDRFSAERLKGVDSTLKIQPAKLEDSAVYLCASSLGTGADEQYFGPGTRLTVT.

The chain couples TRBV5-8 to TRBJ1-1; D gene ambiguous. CDR1 is SGHTS and CDR2 is YDEGEE in the germline V gene. The CDR3 length is 14 residues. The ends were cut back, 4 bases at V and 1 base at J, with 11 bases in the middle. CDR3 loop: CASSRGNGNTEAFF. The CDR3 bases are TGTGCCAGCAGCCGGGGAAACGGGAACACTGAAGCTTTCTTT.

This clone is a singleton in its sample. The chain employs TRBV3-1 (or the pseudogene TRBV3-2) and TRBJ2-5, with TRBD2 matching 7 bases. CDR1 and CDR2 from the germline V gene are LGHDT and YNNKEL (reference sequence). The V and J ends lost 0 bases and 4 bases, in that order; junction bases with no gene match: 2. The CDR3 has 14 residues. The CDR3: CASSQEIAGETQYF. The DNA for the CDR3 is TGTGCCAGCAGCCAAGAAATAGCGGGAGAGACCCAGTACTTC.

The J gene is TRBJ1-1, the V gene TRBV27, with D unclear. Germline assignment: CDR1 MNHEY and CDR2 SMNVEV (reference sequence). This CDR3 comprises 15 residues. The V end lost 7 bases, the J end lost 6 bases, and 21 bases lay between the germline ends. The CDR3 coding sequence is TGTGCCAGCACCCCGGGGATTAGGGTTGAGTCTGAAGCTTTCTTT. Its protein is CASTPGIRVESEAFF.

V is TRBV4-3 and J is TRBJ2-6; D is uncertain. CDR1 is LGHNA, CDR2 YSLEER, per germline. The CDR3 length is 15 residues. V lost 1 base, J lost 0 bases, and 4 bases lay in between. The chain's CDR3 is CASSQAGSGANVLTF. CDR3 nucleotides: TGCGCCAGCAGCCAAGCAGGCTCTGGGGCCAACGTCCTGACTTTC.